This record looks at one T cell receptor (beta chain) sequence and its context. No antigen is known for it. The entry originates in a study of T cell repertoires in cytomegalovirus infection. TCRdb passed the reads through MiXCR, listing each CDR3 protein once. The table lists some 900,000 distinct CDR3 sequences, 32% of them singletons. Germline V gene sequence: CDR1 SGHVS, CDR2 FNYEAQ. Trimming removed 5 bases at V and 5 bases at J, with 18 bases between. The CDR3 loop spans 15 amino acids. The sequencing used cultured CD8+ T cells from PBMCs, collected from culture after CMV antigen stimulation. This clonotype was sampled from a human donor in good health (CMV status not recorded). Some clones in this sample may be carry-over from other donors' samples. The genes are TRBV7-6 and TRBJ1-1, with D possibly TRBD1 on 5 matching bases. CDR3: CASSPGGGEETEAFF. The CDR3 nucleotides read TGTGCCAGCAGCCCGGGGGGGGGGGAAGAAACTGAAGCTTTCTTT.